The 5 T cell receptor beta chains below all came from one sample that was sequenced in a study of STAT5B mutations in CD4+ large granular lymphocyte leukemia. Only in-frame clones appear in the TCRdb table, and some are missing; sequencing was by immunoSEQ multiplex PCR. Of some 21,000 clones in the sample, roughly 65% were seen once. The sample comprised CD4+ T cells from blood buffy coats. The receptors were sampled from a human donor in good health.

The chain couples TRBV7-8 to TRBJ1-5; D ambiguous. The CDR3 consists of 14 residues. V was cut by 1 base and J by 7 bases, with 11 bases left in between. Germline loops: CDR1 SGHVS, CDR2 FQNEAQ. CDR3: CASSLGAGRQPQHF. The CDR3 DNA reads TGTGCCAGCAGCTTAGGTGCGGGCCGGCAGCCCCAGCATTTT.

The chain combines TRBV28 with TRBJ2-1, with 7 nucleotides matching TRBD2. After removal of 1 base from V and 9 bases from J, the junction contained 12 bases not matched to a gene. The germline gives CDR1 MDHEN, CDR2 SYDVKM. CDR3 size: 16 residues. The CDR3 nucleotides read TGTGCCAGCAGTTTATTAGCTAGCGGAGGGGCGGGTGAGCAGTTCTTC. This codes for CASSLLASGGAGEQFF.

The V call is TRBV5-6, the J call TRBJ2-1, with D perhaps matching TRBD2 (5 bases). Germline lookup yields CDR1 SGHDT and CDR2 YYEEEE. CDR3 length: 15 amino acids. V was clipped by 6 bases and J by 0 bases, with 13 bases between them. CDR3 DNA sequence: TGTGCCAGCACCACGATGGGGAGCTCCTACAATGAGCAGTTCTTC. Residues: CASTTMGSSYNEQFF.

This clone has more than one count but fewer than ten. CDR3 residues: CASSFIGVTEAFF. The CDR3 nucleotides read TGTGCCAGCAGTTTTATCGGGGTCACTGAAGCTTTCTTT. The rearrangement links TRBV28 to TRBJ1-1; D remains unclear. This CDR3 has 13 amino acids. Trimming removed 3 bases at V and 4 bases at J, with 9 bases between. The germline V gene encodes CDR1 MDHEN and CDR2 SYDVKM.

The V gene is TRBV11-2, the J gene TRBJ2-3; D may be TRBD1 (8 bases). The CDR3 runs to 17 residues. CDR1 is SGHAT and CDR2 is FQNNGV in the germline V gene. V shed 2 bases and J shed 0 bases, with 15 bases lying between them. In DNA, the CDR3 is TGTGCCAGCAGCTTAACAGGGGGGAGGGCTAGCACAGATACGCAGTATTTT. This translates into CASSLTGGRASTDTQYF.